This T cell receptor beta chain is from a study of patients and donors after allogeneic stem cell transplantation. TCRdb re-analysed the RT-PCR reads in MiXCR, keeping a single row per CDR3 protein. The table has 200,000 to 250,000 distinct CDR3 sequences, roughly an eighth seen once; the top ten hold approximately 10%. The CDR3 has 15 residues. V dropped 7 bases and J dropped 7 bases, with 20 bases sitting between them. The germline V gene encodes CDR1 MNHNS and CDR2 SASEGT. This clonotype was seen more than once but under ten times. The rearrangement links TRBV6-1 to TRBJ1-3; D might be TRBD1 (6 bases). The TCR sequence derives from a human donor who was either an allogeneic HSCT recipient or a stem cell or donor lymphocyte infusion donor (not recorded which). It is not recorded whose cells these are; they may come from a transplant donor. Input material: blood, either unsorted or a sorted T cell fraction (not recorded which). The CDR3 loop is CASMGGGYLPNTIYF. The DNA for the CDR3 is TGTGCCAGCATGGGCGGGGGCTACCTCCCGAACACCATATATTTT.